This is a list of T cell receptor beta chains from one sample in a study of T cells in Graves' hyperthyroidism and ophthalmopathy. MiXCR was run by TCRdb on the multiplex PCR reads, yielding one entry per CDR3 protein. The table lists about 260,000 distinct CDR3 sequences, about a sixth of them singletons. Sequencing used blood. The receptors stem from a young woman with Graves' ophthalmopathy. The CDR3 runs from the conserved cysteine through the conserved F or W. The order of the fields is D gene, CDR3 length, J gene, V gene, clone size, CDR3 DNA, CDR3 protein. The D gene is left open where the match is weak. Clone size is not always given. Where it is, it says once, few, many or a class for expanded clones.

NA,13,TRBJ2-1,TRBV6-1,many,TGTGCCAGCAGAGACGACGTGAACAATGAGCAGTTCTTC,CASRDDVNNEQFF
NA,11,TRBJ2-1,TRBV2,many,TGTGCCAGCTTGTACTACAATGAGCAGTTCTTC,CASLYYNEQFF
NA,13,TRBJ1-1,TRBV7-2,many,TGTGCCAGCAGCTGGGGGCTGAACACTGAAGCTTTCTTT,CASSWGLNTEAFF
NA,17,TRBJ1-1,TRBV6-1,many,TGTGCCAGCAGTCGCGGCCCATTCTTGGGCGGGAACACTGAAGCTTTCTTT,CASSRGPFLGGNTEAFF
NA,15,TRBJ2-1,TRBV4-1,many,TGCGCCAGCAGCCAAGAAACAGGGACCTACAATGAGCAGTTCTTC,CASSQETGTYNEQFF
TRBD1,15,TRBJ2-3,TRBV7-9,many,TGTGCCAGCAGCTTAGGACAGGGGGTAGGAGATACGCAGTATTTT,CASSLGQGVGDTQYF
TRBD2,16,TRBJ2-3,TRBV6-2/TRBV6-3,NA,TGTGCCAGCAGAAGGCTAGCGGGAGGGCCGTCAGATACGCAGTATTTT,CASRRLAGGPSDTQYF
NA,13,TRBJ2-5,TRBV7-2,many,TGTGCCAGCAGCTTAACGGCCTGGGAGACCCAGTACTTC,CASSLTAWETQYF
TRBD1,13,TRBJ2-5,TRBV20-1,many,TGCAGTGCTAGAGATCAGAGACAGGGAGATAGTTACTTC,CSARDQRQGDSYF
TRBD2,18,TRBJ2-5,TRBV7-2,many,TGTGCCAGCAGCCTTGGGACTAGCGGGGGTTTAAGTAGAGAGACCCAGTACTTC,CASSLGTSGGLSRETQYF
NA,17,TRBJ2-4,TRBV20-1,many,TGCAGTGCCTTCGGTTGGTTTCCGGGACGGCCTAAAAACATTCAGTACTTC,CSAFGWFPGRPKNIQYF
TRBD2,20,TRBJ2-1,TRBV12-3/TRBV12-4,many,TGTGCCAGCAGTTTTGGCAACCCGGGACTAGCGGGAGTCTCCTACAATGAGCAGTTCTTC,CASSFGNPGLAGVSYNEQFF
TRBD1,13,TRBJ2-2,TRBV20-1,many,TGCAGTGCCGTCGACAGGGGTACCGGGGAGCTGTTTTTT,CSAVDRGTGELFF
NA,14,TRBJ2-3,TRBV5-1,many,TGCGCCAGCAGCTTGGAGGGTTGGCCAGATACGCAGTATTTT,CASSLEGWPDTQYF
NA,14,TRBJ2-1,TRBV10-3,many,TGTGCCATCAGTGAGTCGAATAGAATCAATGAGCAGTTCTTC,CAISESNRINEQFF
NA,15,TRBJ1-2,TRBV3-1,many,TGTGCCAGCAGCCAAGAGGGAGTTGCTCTCTATGGCTACACCTTC,CASSQEGVALYGYTF
TRBD1,17,TRBJ2-7,TRBV7-6,many,TGTGCCAGCAGCTTAGAGGGGATGGGGACAGGCGGCTACGAGCAGTACTTC,CASSLEGMGTGGYEQYF
NA,14,TRBJ1-2,TRBV12-3/TRBV12-4,many,TGTGCCAGCAGTTTAGAGAGGGTGAACTATGGCTACACCTTC,CASSLERVNYGYTF
NA,14,TRBJ1-6,TRBV15,many,TGTGCCACCAGCAGAGATACCCCGCCCTCACCCCTCCACTTT,CATSRDTPPSPLHF
NA,14,TRBJ2-3,TRBV18,many,TGTGCCAGCTCACATTTACAGGGTACCGATACGCAGTATTTT,CASSHLQGTDTQYF
TRBD2,18,TRBJ2-5,TRBV2,many,TGTGCCAGCAGTGACGGGGAAAGCGGGGGGAGTTTTCCGGAGACCCAGTACTTC,CASSDGESGGSFPETQYF
TRBD2,14,TRBJ2-7,TRBV29-1,few,TGCAGCGTTGAGAGTGGACTAGAGGGCTACGAGCAGTACTTC,CSVESGLEGYEQYF
TRBD2,14,TRBJ2-1,TRBV13,many,TGTGCCAGCAGCCTGAGCGGGAGGGCCAATGAGCAGTTCTTC,CASSLSGRANEQFF
NA,13,TRBJ1-4,TRBV2,many,TGTGCCAGCACAGGTCAGGCTTACGAAAAACTGTTTTTT,CASTGQAYEKLFF
NA,12,TRBJ2-1,TRBV12-3/TRBV12-4,many,TGTGCCAGCAGTTTGGAACCCAATGAGCAGTTCTTC,CASSLEPNEQFF
TRBD1,19,TRBJ2-6,TRBV19,NA,TGTGCCAGTAGTCGAGACAGGGGATCCTTCCTCTCTGGGGCCAACGTCCTGACTTTC,CASSRDRGSFLSGANVLTF